Detailed here is one TCR beta chain. This CDR3 spans 13 amino acids. Germline CDR1 reads SGDLS; CDR2 reads YYNGEE. Trimming cost V 4 bases and J 3 bases, with 10 bases left between them. This sample is part of a study of shared clonotypes between healthy human individuals. Data came from immunoSEQ multiplex PCR; TCRdb stores just in-frame clones and leaves some out. The profile shows roughly 2 million clones, about 95% of them singletons. CD8 cells classed as naive were CD45RO-negative and positively selected for CCR7, excluding terminally differentiated effector memory CD45RA+ cells. Every one of the donors was a Caucasian adult that lived in Nashville, Tennessee.

Sequencing was carried out using naive CD8+ T cells sorted from blood. This chain joins TRBV9 and TRBJ1-1, with D hard to call. The source is a man aged 18 to 30 in good health. CDR3 bases: TGTGCCAGCAGCCCTTACCTTGACACTGAAGCTTTCTTT. Protein sequence: CASSPYLDTEAFF.